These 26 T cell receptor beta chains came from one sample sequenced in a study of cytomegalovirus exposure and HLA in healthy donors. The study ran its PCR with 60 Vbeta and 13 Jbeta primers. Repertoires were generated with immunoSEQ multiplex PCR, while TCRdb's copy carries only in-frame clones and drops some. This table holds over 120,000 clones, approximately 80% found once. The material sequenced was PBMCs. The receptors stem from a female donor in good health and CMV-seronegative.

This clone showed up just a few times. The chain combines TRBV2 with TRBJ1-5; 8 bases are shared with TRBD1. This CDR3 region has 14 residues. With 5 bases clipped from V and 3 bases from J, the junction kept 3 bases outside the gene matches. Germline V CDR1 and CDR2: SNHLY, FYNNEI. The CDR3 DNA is TGTGCCAGCAGTCAGCAGGGGGCCAATCAGCCCCAGCATTTT. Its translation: CASSQQGANQPQHF.

CDR3 sequence (DNA): TGTGCCATCGCAAGGGAGAGCTCTGGAAACACCATATATTTT. This codes for CAIARESSGNTIYF. The chain carries TRBV10-3 and TRBJ1-3; D gene unclear. CDR1 and CDR2 from the germline V gene are ENHRY and SYGVKD. With 8 bases removed from V and 0 bases from J, the gap between germline ends came to 11 bases. The length of the CDR3 is 14 residues.

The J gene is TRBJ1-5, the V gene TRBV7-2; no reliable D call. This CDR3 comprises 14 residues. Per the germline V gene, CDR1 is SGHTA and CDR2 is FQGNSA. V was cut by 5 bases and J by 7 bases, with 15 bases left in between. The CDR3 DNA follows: TGTGCCAGCAGCCTCCGCGGGTGGACCCAGCCCCAGCATTTT. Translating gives CASSLRGWTQPQHF. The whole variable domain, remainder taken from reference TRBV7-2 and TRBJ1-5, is GAGVSQSPSNKVTEKGKDVELRCDPISGHTALYWYRQSLGQGLEFLIYFQGNSAPDKSGLPSDRFSAERTGGSVSTLTIQRTQQEDSAVYLCASSLRGWTQPQHFGDGTRLSIL.

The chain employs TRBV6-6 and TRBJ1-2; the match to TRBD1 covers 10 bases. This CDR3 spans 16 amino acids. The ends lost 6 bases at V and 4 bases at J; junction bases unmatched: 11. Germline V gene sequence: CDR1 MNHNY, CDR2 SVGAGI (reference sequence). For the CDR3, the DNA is TGTGCCAGCAGCCCCCAGGGGACAGGGGATTCCTATGGCTACACCTTC. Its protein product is CASSPQGTGDSYGYTF.

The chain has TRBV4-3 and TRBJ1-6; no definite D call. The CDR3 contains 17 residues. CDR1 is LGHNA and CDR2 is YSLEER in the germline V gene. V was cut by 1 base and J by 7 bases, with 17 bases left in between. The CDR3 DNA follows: TGCGCCAGCAGCCAAGCCCCGCCGGGGATGGGAAATTCACCCCTCCACTTT. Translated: CASSQAPPGMGNSPLHF.

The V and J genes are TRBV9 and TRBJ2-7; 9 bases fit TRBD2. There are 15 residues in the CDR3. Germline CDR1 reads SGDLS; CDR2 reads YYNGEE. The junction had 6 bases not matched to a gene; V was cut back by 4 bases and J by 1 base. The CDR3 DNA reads TGTGCCAGCAGCCAAACTAGCGGGCCTTCCTACGAGCAGTACTTC. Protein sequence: CASSQTSGPSYEQYF.

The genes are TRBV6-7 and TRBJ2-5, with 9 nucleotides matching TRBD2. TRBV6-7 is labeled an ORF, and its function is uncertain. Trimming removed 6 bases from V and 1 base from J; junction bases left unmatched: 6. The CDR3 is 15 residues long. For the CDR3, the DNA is TGTGCCAGCAGCCCCCGACTAGCGGTCCAAGAGACCCAGTACTTC. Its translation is CASSPRLAVQETQYF.

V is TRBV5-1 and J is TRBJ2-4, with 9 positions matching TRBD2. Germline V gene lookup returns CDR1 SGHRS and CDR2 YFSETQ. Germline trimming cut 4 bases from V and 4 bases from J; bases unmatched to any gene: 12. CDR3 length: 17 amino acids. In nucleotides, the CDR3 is TGCGCCAGCAGCCCAGGAGGTAGCGGGAGCACAAAAAACATTCAGTACTTC. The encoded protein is CASSPGGSGSTKNIQYF. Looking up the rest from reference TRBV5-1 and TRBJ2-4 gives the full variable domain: KAGVTQTPRYLIKTRGQQVTLSCSPISGHRSVSWYQQTPGQGLQFLFEYFSETQRNKGNFPGRFSGRQFSNSRSEMNVSTLELGDSALYLCASSPGGSGSTKNIQYFGAGTRLSVL.

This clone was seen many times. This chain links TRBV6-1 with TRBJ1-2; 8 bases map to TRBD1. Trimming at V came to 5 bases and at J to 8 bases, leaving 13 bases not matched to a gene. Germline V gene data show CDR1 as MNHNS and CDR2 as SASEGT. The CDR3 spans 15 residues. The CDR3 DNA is TGTGCCAGCAGTCCGTCGACAGGGGTAATCGTCGGCTACACCTTC. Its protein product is CASSPSTGVIVGYTF.

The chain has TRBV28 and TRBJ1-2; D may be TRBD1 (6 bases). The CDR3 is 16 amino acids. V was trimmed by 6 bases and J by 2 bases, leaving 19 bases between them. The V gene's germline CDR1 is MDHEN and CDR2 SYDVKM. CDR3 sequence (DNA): TGTGCCAGCAGACCACACTCACAGGGTCTGAACTATGGCTACACCTTC. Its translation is CASRPHSQGLNYGYTF.

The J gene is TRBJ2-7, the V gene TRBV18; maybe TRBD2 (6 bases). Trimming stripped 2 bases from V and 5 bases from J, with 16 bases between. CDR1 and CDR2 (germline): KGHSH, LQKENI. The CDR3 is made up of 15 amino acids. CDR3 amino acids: CASSPRAGYLDEQYF. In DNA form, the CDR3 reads TGTGCCAGCTCACCAAGGGCGGGATACTTGGACGAGCAGTACTTC.

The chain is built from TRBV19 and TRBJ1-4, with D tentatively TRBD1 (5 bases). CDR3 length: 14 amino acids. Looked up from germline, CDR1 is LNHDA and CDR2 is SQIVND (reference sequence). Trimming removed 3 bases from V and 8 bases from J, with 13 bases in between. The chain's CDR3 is CASSMTTAGEKLFF. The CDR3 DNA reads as TGTGCCAGTAGTATGACCACGGCAGGGGAAAAACTGTTTTTT.

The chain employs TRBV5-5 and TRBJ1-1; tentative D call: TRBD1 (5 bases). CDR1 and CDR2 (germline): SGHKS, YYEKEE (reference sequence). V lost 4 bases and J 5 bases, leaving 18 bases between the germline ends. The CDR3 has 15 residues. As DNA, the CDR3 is TGTGCCAGCAGCCTCTTCTCGGCGGGGCAAACTGAAGCTTTCTTT. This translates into CASSLFSAGQTEAFF.

Here the CDR3 reads CASSLAASGRNMDEQFF. The CDR3 bases are TGTGCCAGCAGCTTAGCGGCTAGCGGGAGGAATATGGATGAGCAGTTCTTC. The V gene is TRBV11-1, the J gene TRBJ2-1; TRBD2 aligns across 11 bases. Germline CDR1 and CDR2: SGHAT and FQDESV (reference sequence). J gave up 8 bases and V 0 bases, and 9 bases lay outside the gene matches. The CDR3 runs to 17 residues.

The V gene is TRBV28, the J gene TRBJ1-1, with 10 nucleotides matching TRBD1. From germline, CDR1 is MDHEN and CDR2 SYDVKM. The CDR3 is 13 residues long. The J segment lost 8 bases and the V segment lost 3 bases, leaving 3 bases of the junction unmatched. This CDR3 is CASSLTGGPEAFF. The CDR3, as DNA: TGTGCCAGCAGTTTGACAGGGGGCCCGGAAGCTTTCTTT. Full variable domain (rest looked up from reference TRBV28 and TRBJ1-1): DVKVTQSSRYLVKRTGEKVFLECVQDMDHENMFWYRQDPGLGLRLIYFSYDVKMKEKGDIPEGYSVSREKKERFSLILESASTNQTSMYLCASSLTGGPEAFFGQGTRLTVV.

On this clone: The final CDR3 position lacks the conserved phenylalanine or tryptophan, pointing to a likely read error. In DNA form, the CDR3 reads TGTGCCAGTCATAGGGTCCCGAACACCGGGGAGCTGTTTTCT. It yields the protein CASHRVPNTGELFS. This chain joins TRBV6-6 and TRBJ2-2; D remains ambiguous. Germline values: CDR1 MNHNY, CDR2 SVGAGI (reference sequence). Trimming stripped 9 bases from V and 0 bases from J, with 11 bases between. The CDR3 has 14 residues.

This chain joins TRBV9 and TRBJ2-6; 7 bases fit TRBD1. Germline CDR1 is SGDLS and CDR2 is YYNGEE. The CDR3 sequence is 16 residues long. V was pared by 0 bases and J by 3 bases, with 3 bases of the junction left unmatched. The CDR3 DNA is TGTGCCAGCAGCGTAGGAGGGACAGTTGGGGCCAACGTCCTGACTTTC. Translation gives CASSVGGTVGANVLTF. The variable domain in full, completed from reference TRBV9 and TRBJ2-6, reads DSGVTQTPKHLITATGQRVTLRCSPRSGDLSVYWYQQSLDQGLQFLIQYYNGEERAKGNILERFSAQQFPDLHSELNLSSLELGDSALYFCASSVGGTVGANVLTFGAGSRLTVL.

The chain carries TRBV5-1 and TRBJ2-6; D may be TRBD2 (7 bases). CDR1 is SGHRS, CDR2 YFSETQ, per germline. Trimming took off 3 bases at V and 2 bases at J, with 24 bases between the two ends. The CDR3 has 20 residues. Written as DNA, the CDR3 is TGCGCCAGCAGCTCCCGACCAACAGGGAGGGGAGGGGCTGGGGCCAACGTCCTGACTTTC. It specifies CASSSRPTGRGGAGANVLTF.

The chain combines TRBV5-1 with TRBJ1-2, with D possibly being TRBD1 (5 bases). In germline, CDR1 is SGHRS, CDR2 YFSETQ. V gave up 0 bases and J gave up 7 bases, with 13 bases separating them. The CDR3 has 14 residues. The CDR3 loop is CASSLVRGSGGYTF. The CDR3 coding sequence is TGCGCCAGCAGCTTGGTTCGGGGGTCGGGTGGCTACACCTTC.

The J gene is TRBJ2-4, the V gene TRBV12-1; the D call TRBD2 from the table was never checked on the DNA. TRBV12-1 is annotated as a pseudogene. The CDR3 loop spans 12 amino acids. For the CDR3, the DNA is TGTGCCAGCAGCCCAAGAGCGGACATTCAGTACTTC. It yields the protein CASSPRADIQYF.

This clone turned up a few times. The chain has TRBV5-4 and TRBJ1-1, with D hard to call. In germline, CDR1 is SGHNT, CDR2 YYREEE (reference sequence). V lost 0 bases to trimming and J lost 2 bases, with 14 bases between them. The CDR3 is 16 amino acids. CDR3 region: CASSLAAGKINTEAFF. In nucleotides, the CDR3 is TGTGCCAGCAGCTTGGCGGCAGGAAAGATTAACACTGAAGCTTTCTTT.

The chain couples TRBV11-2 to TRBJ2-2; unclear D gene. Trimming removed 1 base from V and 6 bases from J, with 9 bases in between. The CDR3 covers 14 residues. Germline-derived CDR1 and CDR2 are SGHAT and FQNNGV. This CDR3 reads CASSLGLRPGELFF. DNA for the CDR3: TGTGCCAGCAGCTTAGGACTGAGACCCGGGGAGCTGTTTTTT.

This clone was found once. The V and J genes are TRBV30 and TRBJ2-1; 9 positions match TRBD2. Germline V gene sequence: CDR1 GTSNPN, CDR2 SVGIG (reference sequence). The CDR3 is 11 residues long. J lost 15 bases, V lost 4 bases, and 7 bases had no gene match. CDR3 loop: CAWNGGGDWFF. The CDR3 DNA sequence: TGTGCCTGGAATGGCGGGGGGGATTGGTTCTTC.

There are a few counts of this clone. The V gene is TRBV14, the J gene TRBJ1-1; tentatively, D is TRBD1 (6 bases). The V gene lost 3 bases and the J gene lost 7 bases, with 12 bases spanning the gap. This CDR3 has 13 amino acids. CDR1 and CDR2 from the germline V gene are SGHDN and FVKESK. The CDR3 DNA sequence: TGTGCCAGCAGCCAGACAGGCGGCGGTGAAGCTTTCTTT. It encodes CASSQTGGGEAFF.

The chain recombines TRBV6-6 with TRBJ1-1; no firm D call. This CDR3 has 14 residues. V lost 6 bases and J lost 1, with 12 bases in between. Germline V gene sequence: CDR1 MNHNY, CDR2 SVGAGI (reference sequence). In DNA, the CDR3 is TGTGCCAGCAGCCCGACTCCGGGGAACACTGAAGCTTTCTTT. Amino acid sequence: CASSPTPGNTEAFF.

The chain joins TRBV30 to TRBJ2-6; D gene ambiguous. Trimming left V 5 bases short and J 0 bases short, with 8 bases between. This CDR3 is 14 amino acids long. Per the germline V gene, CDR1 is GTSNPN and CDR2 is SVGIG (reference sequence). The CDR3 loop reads CAWARDSGANVLTF. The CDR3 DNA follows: TGTGCCTGGGCAAGAGACTCTGGGGCCAACGTCCTGACTTTC. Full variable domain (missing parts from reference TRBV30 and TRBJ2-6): SQTIHQWPATLVQPVGSPLSLECTVEGTSNPNLYWYRQAAGRGLQLLFYSVGIGQISSEVPQNLSASRPQDRQFILSSKKLLLSDSGFYLCAWARDSGANVLTFGAGSRLTVL.